These T cell receptor beta chains were read from a single sample in a study of technical replicates of blood from a few donors. Clones were read by immunoSEQ multiplex PCR, and TCRdb kept only the in-frame ones, dropping some. Among roughly 74,000 clones listed, roughly nine tenths were seen once. Material for sequencing was T cells isolated from PBMCs. Every receptor here comes from a human donor in good health. Each CDR3 is given with its conserved first and last residue. The order of the fields is clone size, V gene, D gene, J gene, CDR3 protein, CDR3 DNA. The D gene is left open where the match is weak. Not all rows give a size; the values are once, few, many and, for expanded clones, a class.

>once|TRBV5-4|TRBD1|TRBJ2-5
CASSVGQGLETQYF
TGTGCCAGCAGCGTGGGACAGGGATTGGAGACCCAGTACTTC
>.|TRBV6-5|.|TRBJ1-5
CASRPGTTNQPQHF
TGTGCCAGCAGACCGGGTACGACTAATCAGCCCCAGCATTTT
>.|TRBV27|.|TRBJ1-5
CASSLAVRGPQHF
TGTGCCAGCAGTTTAGCGGTTCGGGGGCCCCAGCATTTT
>.|TRBV4-1|TRBD2|TRBJ2-1
CASSQVTTSGIQFF
TGCGCCAGCAGCCAAGTTACAACGAGCGGGATCCAGTTCTTC
>.|TRBV5-1|.|TRBJ1-3
CASSLAGSGNTIYF
TGCGCCAGCAGCTTGGCAGGGTCTGGAAACACCATATATTTT
>.|TRBV19|TRBD1|TRBJ1-4
CASSLTGTGASATNEKLFF
TGTGCCAGTAGTTTAACCGGGACAGGGGCCTCCGCAACTAATGAAAAACTGTTTTTT
>.|TRBV6-4|TRBD1|TRBJ1-1
CASSSDRGTEAFF
TGTGCCAGCTCCTCCGACAGGGGGACTGAAGCTTTCTTT
>.|TRBV7-3|TRBD2|TRBJ2-7
CASSFSGEGYEQYF
TGTGCCAGCAGCTTCAGCGGGGAGGGCTACGAGCAGTACTTC
>.|TRBV7-2|TRBD1|TRBJ1-5
CASSLQGADSNQPQHF
TGTGCCAGCAGCTTACAGGGGGCCGATAGCAATCAGCCCCAGCATTTT
>.|TRBV25-1|.|TRBJ1-2
CASSDEPGFNYGYTF
TGTGCCAGCAGTGACGAACCCGGTTTTAACTATGGCTACACCTTC
>.|TRBV7-2|TRBD2|TRBJ2-7
CASSLVGLAGYEQYF
TGTGCCAGCAGCTTAGTGGGGCTAGCGGGCTACGAGCAGTACTTC
>.|TRBV4-3|TRBD2|TRBJ2-7
CASSQSRTSGRPEQYF
TGCGCCAGCAGCCAATCTAGGACTAGCGGGAGGCCCGAGCAGTACTTC
>.|TRBV7-2|.|TRBJ2-3
CASSPPGTDTQYF
TGTGCCAGCAGCCCTCCGGGCACAGATACGCAGTATTTT
>.|TRBV30|TRBD2|TRBJ2-1
CAWSGLAVYNEQFF
TGTGCCTGGTCTGGACTAGCGGTATACAATGAGCAGTTCTTC
>.|TRBV6-1|.|TRBJ2-3
CASRRDTGTDTQYF
TGTGCCAGCAGAAGGGACACTGGCACAGATACGCAGTATTTT
>.|TRBV14|.|TRBJ2-5
CASSQGLGETQYF
TGTGCCAGCAGCCAAGGACTGGGAGAGACCCAGTACTTC
>.|TRBV5-1|.|TRBJ2-7
CASSLVPGNTYEQYF
TGCGCCAGCAGCTTGGTGCCAGGGAACACCTACGAGCAGTACTTC
>.|TRBV19|TRBD2|TRBJ2-7
CASSISGTYEQYF
TGTGCCAGTAGTATTAGCGGGACCTACGAGCAGTACTTC
>.|TRBV6-1|.|TRBJ1-4
CASGGAGSEKLFF
TGTGCCAGCGGGGGGGCAGGGAGCGAAAAACTGTTTTTT
>.|TRBV30|.|TRBJ2-3
CAWILLNTDTQYF
TGTGCCTGGATATTACTGAACACAGATACGCAGTATTTT
>.|TRBV18|.|TRBJ1-5
CASSPAGRLGQPQHF
TGTGCCAGCTCACCAGCGGGGAGACTAGGCCAGCCCCAGCATTTT
>.|TRBV9|TRBD1|TRBJ1-5
CASSGGQGQPQHF
TGTGCCAGCAGCGGGGGACAGGGTCAGCCCCAGCATTTT
>.|TRBV2|TRBD1|TRBJ1-4
CASSDGGQGAKRKLFF
TGTGCCAGCAGTGACGGAGGCCAGGGGGCTAAGCGAAAACTGTTTTTT
>.|TRBV28|.|TRBJ1-4
CASRWGRGEKLFF
TGTGCCAGCAGATGGGGCAGGGGTGAAAAACTGTTTTTT
>.|TRBV6-5|.|TRBJ2-7
CASSYGRGTYEQYF
TGTGCCAGCAGTTACGGCAGGGGCACCTACGAGCAGTACTTC
>.|TRBV6-5|.|TRBJ1-2
CASSYRARDGYTF
TGTGCCAGCAGTTATAGGGCCAGGGATGGCTACACCTTC
>.|TRBV19|TRBD1|TRBJ2-1
CASSTDRRTYNEQFF
TGTGCCAGTAGTACGGACAGGCGCACCTACAATGAGCAGTTCTTC
>few|TRBV15|.|TRBJ1-2
CATRWEGGEDGYTF
TGTGCCACCAGATGGGAAGGAGGGGAGGACGGCTACACCTTC
>.|TRBV10-2|TRBD1|TRBJ1-2
CATQQGAIDYTF
TGCGCCACCCAGCAGGGGGCGATCGACTACACCTTC
>.|TRBV5-1|TRBD1|TRBJ2-7
CASSLAGGPYEQYF
TGCGCCAGCAGCTTGGCAGGGGGCCCTTACGAGCAGTACTTC
>.|TRBV28|TRBD1|TRBJ2-2
CASSPIGTGVVQAGELFF
TGTGCCAGCAGTCCTATTGGGACAGGGGTTGTCCAAGCCGGGGAGCTGTTTTTT
>.|TRBV4-2|.|TRBJ1-4
CASSRGATNEKLFF
TGTGCCAGCAGCCGGGGAGCAACTAATGAAAAACTGTTTTTT
>.|TRBV6-5|.|TRBJ2-7
CASSYLGAEQYF
TGTGCCAGCAGTTACCTAGGGGCCGAGCAGTACTTC
>.|TRBV6-1|.|TRBJ1-4
CASSEHPGTTEKLFF
TGTGCCAGCAGTGAACATCCGGGAACAACGGAAAAACTGTTTTTT
>.|TRBV7-2|.|TRBJ1-3
CASSQDWAYSGNTIYF
TGTGCCAGCAGCCAGGACTGGGCCTACTCTGGAAACACCATATATTTT
>.|TRBV27|.|TRBJ2-2
CASSLISVNTGELFF
TGTGCCAGCAGTTTAATTAGCGTGAACACCGGGGAGCTGTTTTTT
>.|TRBV7-3|.|TRBJ2-7
CASSLVAGTYEQYF
TGTGCCAGCAGCTTAGTAGCCGGAACCTACGAGCAGTACTTC
>once|TRBV18|.|TRBJ1-1
CASSPTGPEAFF
TGTGCCAGCTCACCAACAGGGCCTGAAGCTTTCTTT
>.|TRBV27|.|TRBJ2-1
CASSFLGSSYNEQFF
TGTGCCAGCAGTTTCCTCGGTTCCTCCTACAATGAGCAGTTCTTC
>.|TRBV6-1|.|TRBJ2-7
CASLRDVSYEQYF
TGTGCCAGCCTGCGGGACGTTTCCTACGAGCAGTACTTC
>.|TRBV28|.|TRBJ1-2
CASRKGVHGYTF
TGTGCCAGCAGAAAGGGAGTTCATGGCTACACCTTC
>.|TRBV19|.|TRBJ2-7
CASTLQGSYEQYF
TGTGCCAGTACCCTACAGGGAAGCTACGAGCAGTACTTC
>.|TRBV5-1|.|TRBJ1-1
CASQSNTEAFF
TGCGCCAGCCAGTCTAACACTGAAGCTTTCTTT
>.|TRBV5-4|TRBD2|TRBJ2-5
CASSYGLAGERGETQYF
TGTGCCAGCAGCTACGGACTAGCGGGAGAAAGGGGAGAGACCCAGTACTTC
>.|TRBV1|.|TRBJ2-1
CTSSQEGTSSYNEQFF
TGCACCAGCAGCCAAGAAGGGACAAGCTCCTACAATGAGCAGTTCTTC
>.|TRBV4-1|TRBD2|TRBJ2-7
CASSQASGLYEQYF
TGCGCCAGCAGCCAGGCTAGCGGGCTCTACGAGCAGTACTTC